The next 25 T cell receptor beta chains were all read from a single sample in a study of blood T cell repertoires in COVID-19. Sequencing used immunoSEQ multiplex PCR; TCRdb keeps in-frame clones, though not all of them. The data show about 74,000 clones, about 92% seen once. Sequencing was carried out using peripheral blood. These receptor sequences come from a human donor in a cohort sampled during active COVID-19.

The chain has TRBV2 and TRBJ1-2; 9 positions agree with TRBD1. Germline V gene sequence: CDR1 SNHLY, CDR2 FYNNEI. The CDR3 sequence is 14 residues long. J was trimmed by 2 bases and V by 4 bases; bases with no gene match: 2. The CDR3 DNA is TGTGCCAGCAGTGTTGGGACAGGGAACTATGGCTACACCTTC. Amino acid sequence: CASSVGTGNYGYTF.

The sample holds a few counts of this clone. The V gene is TRBV7-8, the J gene TRBJ2-2, with D unclear. Germline loops: CDR1 SGHVS, CDR2 FQNEAQ. Trimming took 5 bases from V and 7 from J, leaving 5 bases between them. The CDR3 runs to 11 residues. The CDR3 spells CASSPLGELFF. Written as DNA, the CDR3 is TGTGCCAGCAGCCCCCTCGGGGAGCTGTTTTTT. The complete variable domain, with remaining parts taken from reference TRBV7-8 and TRBJ2-2, reads GAGVSQSPRYKVAKRGQDVALRCDPISGHVSLFWYQQALGQGPEFLTYFQNEAQLDKSGLPSDRFFAERPEGSVSTLKIQRTQQEDSAVYLCASSPLGELFFGEGSRLTVL.

The gene calls are TRBV7-3 and TRBJ2-5, with 11 bases that match TRBD2. Germline lookup yields CDR1 SGHTA and CDR2 FQGTGA. The CDR3 has 15 amino acids. Trimming removed 5 bases from V and 1 base from J; junction bases left unmatched: 3. The CDR3 protein is CASSRSGRAQETQYF. CDR3 DNA sequence: TGTGCCAGCAGCCGTAGCGGGAGGGCCCAAGAGACCCAGTACTTC.

The chain carries TRBV4-2 and TRBJ1-2, with D tentatively TRBD1 (6 bases). The CDR3 is 16 residues long. With 0 bases removed from V and 0 bases from J, the gap between germline ends came to 11 bases. Germline loops: CDR1 LGHNA, CDR2 YNFKEQ. The CDR3 loop reads CASSQEVRGANYGYTF. CDR3 in DNA: TGTGCCAGCAGCCAAGAAGTCAGGGGAGCTAACTATGGCTACACCTTC.

In this sample, this clone turned up a few times. The chain carries TRBV4-3 and TRBJ1-6; no clear D gene. The length of the CDR3 is 15 residues. Germline values: CDR1 LGHNA, CDR2 YSLEER. Trimming cost V 1 base and J 10 bases, with 14 bases left between them. CDR3 nucleotides: TGCGCCAGCAGCCAAGGTGGAGGGAGGCAATCACCCCTCCACTTT. Translating gives CASSQGGGRQSPLHF.

This chain links TRBV4-1 with TRBJ2-1; 8 positions agree with TRBD2. The CDR3 is made up of 16 amino acids. The V and J ends lost 0 bases and 10 bases, in that order; junction bases with no gene match: 11. Germline assignment: CDR1 MGHRA and CDR2 YSYEKL. The CDR3 nucleotides are TGCGCCAGCAGCCAAGATCCGAGCGGGAGCGCTCGGGAGCAGTTCTTC. Encoded protein: CASSQDPSGSAREQFF.

The genes are TRBV24-1 and TRBJ2-1, with TRBD2 matching 12 bases. Unmatched junction bases numbered 9, after V lost 5 bases and J lost 2 bases. Germline V gene lookup returns CDR1 KGHDR and CDR2 SFDVKD. This CDR3 has 18 amino acids. The chain's CDR3 is CATSVGGLAGGTYNEQFF. Here the CDR3 DNA reads TGTGCCACCAGTGTCGGTGGGCTAGCGGGGGGGACCTACAATGAGCAGTTCTTC.

The V call is TRBV3-1 (or the pseudogene TRBV3-2), the J call TRBJ2-3; D is perhaps TRBD1 (6 bases). The germline CDR1 and CDR2 sequences are LGHDT and YNNKEL (reference sequence). This CDR3 region has 13 residues. Trimming stripped 4 bases from V and 4 bases from J, with 9 bases between. CDR3 sequence reads: CASSRGTPDTQYF. CDR3 DNA: TGTGCCAGCAGCCGAGGGACACCAGATACGCAGTATTTT.

This chain uses TRBV6-2 or TRBV6-3 with TRBJ2-1; TRBD2 matches at 8 bases. With V trimmed by 8 bases and J by 5 bases, 11 bases remained unmatched. This CDR3 region has 15 residues. Germline V gene data show CDR1 as MNHEY and CDR2 as SVGEGT. This CDR3 reads CASGQVISGNNEQFF. In DNA form, the CDR3 reads TGTGCCAGCGGCCAAGTTATTAGCGGGAACAATGAGCAGTTCTTC.

A word on this clone: Within the sample, other DNA sequences also encode this same CDR3. This chain uses TRBV9 with TRBJ2-2; 8 positions agree with TRBD2. The CDR3 consists of 16 residues. Per germline, CDR1 SGDLS and CDR2 YYNGEE. The V and J ends lost 4 bases and 6 bases, in that order; junction bases with no gene match: 11. The CDR3 region has the DNA TGTGCCAGCAGCCCACCAGCGGGAGAAGTAGCCGGGGAGCTGTTTTTT. It codes for CASSPPAGEVAGELFF.

This clone is a singleton in its sample. This chain connects TRBV6-6 to TRBJ1-1; D is possibly TRBD1 (6 bases). The CDR3 totals 14 residues. The germline V gene encodes CDR1 MNHNY and CDR2 SVGAGI (reference sequence). V lost 5 bases and J 1 base, leaving 11 bases between the germline ends. CDR3 loop: CASSRDRTNTEAFF. CDR3 in DNA: TGTGCCAGCAGTCGAGACAGGACGAACACTGAAGCTTTCTTT.

The V call is TRBV19, the J call TRBJ2-5; 7 nucleotides line up with TRBD1. Germline V gives CDR1 LNHDA, CDR2 SQIVND (reference sequence). J gave up 1 base and V 10 bases, and 9 bases lay outside the gene matches. There are 14 residues in the CDR3. The CDR3: CATSLGTAQETQYF. CDR3 nucleotides: TGTGCCACTTCCCTTGGGACAGCCCAAGAGACCCAGTACTTC.

This clone came up once. This chain links TRBV7-9 with TRBJ2-5, with 13 nucleotides matching TRBD2. The CDR3 is 15 residues long. Germline CDR1 reads SEHNR; CDR2 reads FQNEAQ (reference sequence). J gave up 3 bases and V 5 bases, and 3 bases lay outside the gene matches. Here the CDR3 reads CASSPGTSGKETQYF. The CDR3 coding sequence is TGTGCCAGCAGCCCGGGGACTAGCGGGAAAGAGACCCAGTACTTC.

V and J are TRBV7-2 and TRBJ1-5; D may be TRBD1 (5 bases). The CDR3 runs to 12 residues. Trimming left V 7 bases short and J 8 bases short, with 12 bases between. CDR1 is SGHTA, CDR2 FQGNSA, per germline. The CDR3: CASTNPGEPQHF. The CDR3 DNA reads TGTGCCAGCACTAACCCGGGGGAGCCCCAGCATTTT.

This clone showed up just once. V usage is TRBV11-1 and J usage is TRBJ2-2; 8 bases align to TRBD2. CDR1 and CDR2 from the germline V gene are SGHAT and FQDESV (reference sequence). V was clipped by 3 bases and J by 5 bases; unmatched bases: 5. This CDR3 is 15 amino acids long. For the CDR3, the DNA is TGTGCCAGCAGCTTTAGACTAGCGCCGACCGGGGAGCTGTTTTTT. Amino acid sequence: CASSFRLAPTGELFF.

CDR3 in amino acids: CASSPFEREVGEQFF. CDR3 nucleotides: TGTGCCAGCAGTCCCTTTGAGCGGGAGGTCGGTGAGCAGTTCTTC. The chain is built from TRBV6-2 or TRBV6-3 and TRBJ2-1; 9 bases fit TRBD2. Losses at the gene ends were 5 bases for V and 9 bases for J; bases not matched to a gene: 11. CDR3 size: 15 residues. CDR1 MNHEY and CDR2 SVGEGT come from the germline V gene.

The genes are TRBV11-2 and TRBJ2-2; perhaps TRBD2 as D (6 bases). The CDR3 is 16 amino acids. Trimming cost V 3 bases and J 7 bases, with 18 bases left between them. Germline CDR1 SGHAT, CDR2 FQNNGV. The CDR3 DNA sequence: TGTGCCAGCAGCTTGCATCCTAGCGCTGGTAACGGGGAGCTGTTTTTT. It yields the protein CASSLHPSAGNGELFF. The whole variable domain, filled in from reference TRBV11-2 and TRBJ2-2, reads EAGVAQSPRYKIIEKRQSVAFWCNPISGHATLYWYQQILGQGPKLLIQFQNNGVVDDSQLPKDRFSAERLKGVDSTLKIQPAKLEDSAVYLCASSLHPSAGNGELFFGEGSRLTVL.

The V gene is TRBV18, the J gene TRBJ1-4; 9 bases are a match to TRBD1. The CDR3 is 15 residues long. V lost 3 bases, J lost 8 bases, and 7 bases stayed unmatched. In germline, CDR1 is KGHSH, CDR2 LQKENI. CDR3 nucleotide sequence: TGTGCCAGCTCACCGTGGGACAGGGCGGGCGAAAAACTGTTTTTT. It encodes CASSPWDRAGEKLFF.

The gene calls are TRBV6-4 and TRBJ2-3, with 9 bases fitting TRBD2. CDR3 length: 16 residues. Trimming cost V 5 bases and J 6 bases; bases outside gene matches: 12. In germline, CDR1 is MRHNA, CDR2 SNTAGT. Here the CDR3 DNA reads TGTGCCAGCAGTTTACGCGGGGGGGCTAACATGGATACGCAGTATTTT. Encoded protein: CASSLRGGANMDTQYF.

This CDR3 is CASSLGLTSEETQYF. CDR3 sequence (DNA): TGTGCCAGCAGCTTAGGTCTGACTAGCGAAGAGACCCAGTACTTC. The chain employs TRBV7-2 and TRBJ2-5; 8 bases are shared with TRBD2. This CDR3 comprises 15 residues. Germline CDR1 SGHTA, CDR2 FQGNSA. The J segment lost 3 bases and the V segment lost 1 base, leaving 4 bases of the junction unmatched.

The chain recombines TRBV7-2 with TRBJ1-1, with D perhaps matching TRBD1 (5 bases). Germline V gene data show CDR1 as SGHTA and CDR2 as FQGNSA. Trimming shortened V by 1 base and J by 3 bases, and 12 bases separated the two germline ends. CDR3 length: 15 amino acids. The CDR3 sequence: CASSLGGVLDTEAFF. In DNA form, the CDR3 reads TGTGCCAGCAGCTTAGGGGGGGTCCTGGACACTGAAGCTTTCTTT.

V and J are TRBV5-3 and TRBJ2-1, with TRBD2 matching over 8 bases. TRBV5-3 qualifies as an ORF whose function is uncertain. The ends lost 6 bases at V and 9 bases at J; junction bases unmatched: 14. The CDR3 consists of 15 residues. Here the CDR3 reads CARIRSPTAGGEQFF. The CDR3 DNA reads as TGTGCCAGAATTCGCTCCCCGACGGCGGGAGGTGAGCAGTTCTTC.

This chain joins TRBV4-3 and TRBJ1-4; the D gene is possibly TRBD1 (5 bases). Germline V CDR1 and CDR2: LGHNA, YSLEER. The CDR3 length is 16 residues. The ends were cut back, 4 bases at V and 6 bases at J, with 18 bases in the middle. The CDR3 DNA reads as TGCGCCAGCAGCCCAGATGATGGGGGAGGGGATGAAAAACTGTTTTTT. The encoded protein is CASSPDDGGGDEKLFF.

V is TRBV29-1 and J is TRBJ2-5, with 9 bases identical to TRBD1. This CDR3 comprises 17 residues. Germline CDR1 SQVTM, CDR2 ANQGSEA. V was clipped by 6 bases and J by 4 bases; unmatched bases: 18. The CDR3 here is CSVYPELYNRGRETQYF. Written as DNA, the CDR3 is TGCAGCGTGTACCCCGAGCTGTATAACAGGGGGCGAGAGACCCAGTACTTC.

The chain is built from TRBV30 and TRBJ1-2; the D gene is possibly TRBD1 (5 bases). Between the trimmed V and J ends, which lost 0 bases and 7 bases, there was a span of 6 bases. CDR1 and CDR2 (germline): GTSNPN, SVGIG (reference sequence). CDR3 size: 11 residues. The CDR3 region has the DNA TGTGCCTGGAGTGTCGGGGGTGGCTACACCTTC. Translated: CAWSVGGGYTF.